This entry lists 22 T cell receptor beta chains sequenced from one sample in a study of blood T cell repertoires in COVID-19. Clones were read by immunoSEQ multiplex PCR, and TCRdb kept only the in-frame ones, dropping some. This sample yields about 130,000 clones, of which around 81% are seen a single time; 8.4% belongs to the top ten. Sequences were obtained from peripheral blood. The receptors were sampled from a woman aged 60-75 years with active or convalescent COVID-19.

This chain links TRBV28 with TRBJ1-6; D might be TRBD1 (6 bases). The CDR3 is 15 residues long. V shed 5 bases and J shed 7 bases, with 15 bases lying between them. The germline gives CDR1 MDHEN, CDR2 SYDVKM. As DNA, the CDR3 is TGTGCCAGCAGTGCCCAGGGGCTCACAAATTCACCCCTCCACTTT. Its translation is CASSAQGLTNSPLHF.

CDR3 DNA: TGTGCCAGTAGTATCTACCGAATCACCGGGGAGCTGTTTTTT. Translation gives CASSIYRITGELFF. The gene calls are TRBV19 and TRBJ2-2; D ambiguous. Trimming shortened V by 3 bases and J by 4 bases, and 9 bases separated the two germline ends. Germline CDR1 reads LNHDA; CDR2 reads SQIVND (reference sequence). CDR3 length: 14 residues. Combining the CDR3 with reference TRBV19 and TRBJ2-2 gives the whole variable domain DGGITQSPKYLFRKEGQNVTLSCEQNLNHDAMYWYRQDPGQGLRLIYYSQIVNDFQKGDIAEGYSVSREKKESFPLTVTSAQKNPTAFYLCASSIYRITGELFFGEGSRLTVL.

V usage is TRBV20-1 and J usage is TRBJ2-7, with TRBD1 as a possible D gene (6 bases). The CDR3 has 13 residues. The germline gives CDR1 DFQATT, CDR2 SNEGSKA (reference sequence). Trimming stripped 3 bases from V and 3 bases from J, with 12 bases between. CDR3 amino acids: CSASTGSNYEQYV. The CDR3 region has the DNA TGCAGTGCTAGTACAGGGTCCAACTACGAGCAGTACGTC.

CDR3 sequence: CASSVEGGPYEQYF. CDR3 DNA sequence: TGTGCCAGCAGCGTGGAAGGGGGTCCCTACGAGCAGTACTTC. The V call is TRBV9, the J call TRBJ2-7; tentative D call: TRBD1 (6 bases). Trimming took off 2 bases at V and 2 bases at J, with 11 bases between the two ends. This CDR3 spans 14 amino acids. Germline V CDR1 and CDR2: SGDLS, YYNGEE.

The CDR3 coding sequence is TGTGCCACCCGGGACAGGGGTGTTGGGTACACTGAAGCTTTCTTT. This encodes CATRDRGVGYTEAFF. This chain uses TRBV10-3 with TRBJ1-1, with 10 nucleotides matching TRBD1. V shed 10 bases, J shed 3 bases, and the junction held 11 bases outside the gene matches. CDR1 is ENHRY, CDR2 SYGVKD, per germline. This CDR3 is 15 amino acids long.

This chain links TRBV24-1 with TRBJ1-1; D is possibly TRBD1 (6 bases). V was trimmed by 4 bases and J by 3 bases, leaving 8 bases between them. CDR3 length equals 13 residues. Germline-derived CDR1 and CDR2 are KGHDR and SFDVKD. The CDR3 DNA reads TGTGCCACCAGTGACCAGGGGTACACTGAAGCTTTCTTT. The encoded protein is CATSDQGYTEAFF.

The rearrangement uses TRBV5-4 and TRBJ1-1; 9 bases agree with TRBD1. This CDR3 comprises 14 residues. V lost 4 bases to trimming and J lost 4 bases; unmatched junction nucleotides: 5. Germline V gene data show CDR1 as SGHNT and CDR2 as YYREEE (reference sequence). CDR3 bases: TGTGCCAGCAGCGCCCGGGACAGGGTCACTGAAGCTTTCTTT. Its protein is CASSARDRVTEAFF.

The gene calls are TRBV18 and TRBJ1-1; 7 positions match TRBD1. V lost 4 bases, J lost 5 bases, and 7 bases stayed unmatched. This CDR3 comprises 14 residues. Germline values: CDR1 KGHSH, CDR2 LQKENI. DNA for the CDR3: TGTGCCAGCTCACGAGGACAGGCCGAGACTGAAGCTTTCTTT. Translated: CASSRGQAETEAFF.

This clone has a single count. This chain links TRBV24-1 with TRBJ2-1, with TRBD1 identical over 8 bases. The CDR3 loop spans 16 amino acids. From germline, CDR1 is KGHDR and CDR2 SFDVKD. The trim removed 4 bases at V and 6 bases at J, leaving 10 bases unmatched. CDR3 sequence: CATSEPQRTGSNEQFF. The CDR3 DNA reads as TGTGCCACCAGTGAGCCGCAACGGACAGGGAGCAATGAGCAGTTCTTC.

The chain has TRBV6-1 and TRBJ2-3; D perhaps matches TRBD2 (6 bases). The CDR3 sequence is 14 residues long. The V gene's germline CDR1 is MNHNS and CDR2 SASEGT. V lost 2 bases and J 4 bases, leaving 10 bases between the germline ends. DNA of the CDR3: TGTGCCAGCAGTGAACATTGGGGGGCAGATACGCAGTATTTT. This encodes CASSEHWGADTQYF.

V is TRBV5-4 and J is TRBJ2-6, with 8 nucleotides matching TRBD1. The CDR3 loop spans 20 amino acids. Germline CDR1 is SGHNT and CDR2 is YYREEE (reference sequence). V was clipped by 2 bases and J by 0 bases; unmatched bases: 13. The CDR3 nucleotides read TGTGCCAGCAGCTTTGCCCCCTGGCAGGGGGCTATCTCTGGGGCCAACGTCCTGACTTTC. It encodes CASSFAPWQGAISGANVLTF.

The rearrangement joins TRBV20-1 to TRBJ2-1; D gene unclear. Trimming took off 0 bases at V and 8 bases at J, with 5 bases between the two ends. Germline V lookup: CDR1 DFQATT, CDR2 SNEGSKA (reference sequence). The length of the CDR3 is 11 residues. Written as DNA, the CDR3 is TGCAGTGCTAGAGATATCGATGAGCAGTTCTTC. Protein product: CSARDIDEQFF.

This clone has more than one count but fewer than ten. This rearrangement joins TRBV6-6 to TRBJ1-6; weak D call: TRBD1 (5 bases). Trimming removed 7 bases from V and 9 bases from J, with 10 bases in between. Germline lookup yields CDR1 MNHNY and CDR2 SVGAGI (reference sequence). This CDR3 comprises 12 residues. The DNA for the CDR3 is TGTGCCAGCACCAACGGGGGTTCACCCCTCCACTTT. Protein sequence: CASTNGGSPLHF.

Comments on this clone: Other DNA sequences in this sample translate to the same CDR3. V usage is TRBV28 and J usage is TRBJ1-1, with TRBD1 identical over 7 bases. Per germline, CDR1 MDHEN and CDR2 SYDVKM. The CDR3 is made up of 14 amino acids. J lost 0 bases, V lost 4 bases, and 2 bases had no gene match. The CDR3 here is CASSYRGMNTEAFF. CDR3 sequence (DNA): TGTGCCAGCAGTTACAGGGGAATGAACACTGAAGCTTTCTTT.

The rearrangement uses TRBV29-1 and TRBJ2-3; 8 positions agree with TRBD1. Per germline, CDR1 SQVTM and CDR2 ANQGSEA. V gave up 6 bases and J gave up 5 bases; unmatched junction bases: 7. The CDR3 length is 13 residues. CDR3 protein: CSVDPQGGDTQYF. In DNA form, the CDR3 reads TGCAGCGTGGACCCACAGGGGGGAGATACGCAGTATTTT.

The chain joins TRBV4-1 to TRBJ1-4, with a tentative D call TRBD1 (6 bases). With 2 bases removed from V and 5 bases from J, the gap between germline ends came to 9 bases. The CDR3 totals 14 residues. CDR1 MGHRA and CDR2 YSYEKL come from the germline V gene. CDR3 bases: TGCGCCAGCAGCCAACCGGGACAAAATGAAAAACTGTTTTTT. It is translated as CASSQPGQNEKLFF.

This chain uses TRBV30 with TRBJ2-3, with 11 bases lining up with TRBD2. Germline-derived CDR1 and CDR2 are GTSNPN and SVGIG (reference sequence). This CDR3 has 16 amino acids. Trimming took 4 bases from V and 1 from J; bases not matched to a gene: 7. The CDR3 reads CAWTPRGLAGTDTQYF. DNA of the CDR3: TGTGCCTGGACCCCTAGGGGACTAGCGGGCACAGATACGCAGTATTTT.

This chain links TRBV28 with TRBJ2-1, with 8 bases matching TRBD2. Unmatched junction bases numbered 3, after V lost 6 bases and J lost 2 bases. Germline loops: CDR1 MDHEN, CDR2 SYDVKM. This CDR3 is built from 14 residues. The CDR3 DNA is TGTGCCAGCAGCGGGAGGGGGACCTACAATGAGCAGTTCTTC. This gives the protein CASSGRGTYNEQFF.

DNA for the CDR3: TGTGCCACCAGTGACCCCGGGACAACTGGAAACACCATATATTTT. Protein product: CATSDPGTTGNTIYF. The chain joins TRBV24-1 to TRBJ1-3; D is possibly TRBD1 (6 bases). Trimming cost V 4 bases and J 2 bases, with 11 bases left between them. This CDR3 region has 15 residues. CDR1 is KGHDR and CDR2 is SFDVKD in the germline V gene.

The chain combines TRBV7-9 with TRBJ1-1; tentatively, D is TRBD1 (6 bases). Germline assignment: CDR1 SEHNR and CDR2 FQNEAQ (reference sequence). The V and J ends lost 1 base and 1 base respectively, with 7 bases between them. The CDR3 sequence is 14 residues long. The CDR3 spells CASSLGTANTEAFF. DNA of the CDR3: TGTGCCAGCAGCTTAGGGACAGCGAACACTGAAGCTTTCTTT.

This clone was observed a handful of times. The chain uses TRBV29-1 and TRBJ2-7, with TRBD1 identical over 10 bases. CDR1 and CDR2 (germline): SQVTM, ANQGSEA. V was clipped by 7 bases and J by 4 bases; unmatched bases: 7. The CDR3 spans 13 residues. CDR3 residues: CSARWDRGYEQYF. The CDR3 region has the DNA TGCAGCGCCCGGTGGGACAGGGGATACGAGCAGTACTTC.

J is TRBJ1-2 and V is TRBV4-1, with 8 bases fitting TRBD1. The CDR3 length is 15 residues. V lost 3 bases and J lost 3; bases outside the gene matches: 6. Per the germline V gene, CDR1 is MGHRA and CDR2 is YSYEKL. In nucleotides, the CDR3 is TGCGCCAGCAGCCACGGACAGGGCTTCCACTATGGCTACACCTTC. Residues: CASSHGQGFHYGYTF.